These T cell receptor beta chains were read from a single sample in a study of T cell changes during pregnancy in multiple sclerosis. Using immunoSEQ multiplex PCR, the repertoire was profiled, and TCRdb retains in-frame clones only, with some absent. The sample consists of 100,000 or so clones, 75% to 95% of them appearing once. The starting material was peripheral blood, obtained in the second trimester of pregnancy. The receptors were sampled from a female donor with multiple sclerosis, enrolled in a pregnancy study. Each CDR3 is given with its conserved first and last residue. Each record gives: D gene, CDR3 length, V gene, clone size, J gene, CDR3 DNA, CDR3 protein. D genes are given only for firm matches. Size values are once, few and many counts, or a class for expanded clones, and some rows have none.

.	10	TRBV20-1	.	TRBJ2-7	TGCAGTGTAACGGAGGCTCAGCAGTACTTC	CSVTEAQQYF
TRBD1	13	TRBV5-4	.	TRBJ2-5	TGTGCCAGCAGCCGGACAGGGCAAGAGACCCAGTACTTC	CASSRTGQETQYF
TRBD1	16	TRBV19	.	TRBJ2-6	TGTGCCAGTACCACCCCCAAGGGGGCCGGGGCCAACGTCCTGACTTTC	CASTTPKGAGANVLTF
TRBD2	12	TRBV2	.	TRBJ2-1	TGTGCCAGCAGTGAGCGGGGGGGTGAGCAGTTCTTC	CASSERGGEQFF
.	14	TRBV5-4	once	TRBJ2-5	TGTGCCAGCAGCTTGGGGGCAGGTCAAGAGACCCAGTACTTC	CASSLGAGQETQYF
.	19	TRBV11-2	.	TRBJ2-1	TGTGCCAGCAGCTTAGATGGTAGGCGGGGGCTCGGTAGGGACAATGAGCAGTTCTTC	CASSLDGRRGLGRDNEQFF
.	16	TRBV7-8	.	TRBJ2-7	TGTGCCAGCAGCTTAGCGCGAGGCGGGCGCTCCTACGAGCAGTACTTC	CASSLARGGRSYEQYF
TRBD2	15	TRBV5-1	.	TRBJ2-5	TGCGCCAGCAGCCGTCCTAGCGGGAGGCATGAGACCCAGTACTTC	CASSRPSGRHETQYF
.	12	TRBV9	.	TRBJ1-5	TGTGCCAGCGGGGGGGCCAATCAGCCCCAGCATTTT	CASGGANQPQHF
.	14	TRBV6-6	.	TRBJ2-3	TGTGCCAGCAGCTATACCCCGGGGAAAGATACGCAGTATTTT	CASSYTPGKDTQYF
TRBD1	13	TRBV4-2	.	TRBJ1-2	TGTGCCAGCAGCCGGACAGGCCCTTGGGGCTACACCTTC	CASSRTGPWGYTF
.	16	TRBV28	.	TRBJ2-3	TGTGCCAGCAGCCGCACAAGCGGGTCTAGCACAGATACGCAGTATTTT	CASSRTSGSSTDTQYF
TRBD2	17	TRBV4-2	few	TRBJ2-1	TGTGCCAGCAGCCAAGCACTAGCGGCCCTTCCCTACAATGAGCAGTTCTTC	CASSQALAALPYNEQFF
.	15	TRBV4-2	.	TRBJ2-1	TGTGCCAGCAGCCAAAATAGCGACATGAACAATGAGCAGTTCTTC	CASSQNSDMNNEQFF
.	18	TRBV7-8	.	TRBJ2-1	TGTGCCAGCAGCGTCCGGGCCCACCTAACTAGCTCCTACAATGAGCAGTTCTTC	CASSVRAHLTSSYNEQFF
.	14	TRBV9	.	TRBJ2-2	TGTGCCAGCAGCGTAGCTCTTATCACCGGGGAGCTGTTTTTT	CASSVALITGELFF
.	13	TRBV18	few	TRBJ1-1	TGTGCCAGCTCACCTACAGGGAACACTGAAGCTTTCTTT	CASSPTGNTEAFF
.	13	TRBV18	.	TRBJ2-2	TGTGCCAGCTCCCCCGTTGTCACCGGGGAGCTGTTTTTT	CASSPVVTGELFF
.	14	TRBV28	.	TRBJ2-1	TGTGCCAGCGCCCGGGGTAGCTCCTACAATGAGCAGTTCTTC	CASARGSSYNEQFF
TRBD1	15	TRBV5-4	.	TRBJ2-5	TGTGCCAGCAGTTCCGGGACAGTCCCATCCTGGGCCCAGTACTTC	CASSSGTVPSWAQYF
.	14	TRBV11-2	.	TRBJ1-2	TGTGCCAGCAGCTCCCCCCGTAAGCCCTATGGCTACACCTTC	CASSSPRKPYGYTF
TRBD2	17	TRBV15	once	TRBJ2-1	TGTGCCACCAGCACGGGGTCGGAGCGGGAGGGGTACAATGAGCAGTTCTTC	CATSTGSEREGYNEQFF